The 9 T cell receptor beta chains below come from one sample, sequenced in a study of T cell responses to AZD1222 COVID-19 vaccine. Sequenced by immunoSEQ multiplex PCR; TCRdb stores in-frame clones only, minus some. This sample has about 110,000 clones; approximately 86% occur once, and the top ten carry 3.5% to 4.5%. Sequenced material: peripheral blood, taken on day 0 of AZD1222 vaccination. All receptors derive from an adult in good health.

V gene TRBV13 combines with J gene TRBJ2-3, with TRBD2 matching over 7 bases. The V segment lost 5 bases and the J segment 0 bases; nucleotides outside the gene matches: 8. Germline V gene sequence: CDR1 PRHDT, CDR2 FYEKMQ (reference sequence). The CDR3 length is 16 residues. CDR3: CASSGLAAPSTDTQYF. The DNA of the CDR3 is TGTGCCAGCAGCGGCCTAGCGGCCCCTAGCACAGATACGCAGTATTTT. Supplemented by reference TRBV13 and TRBJ2-3, the full variable domain reads AAGVIQSPRHLIKEKRETATLKCYPIPRHDTVYWYQQGPGQDPQFLISFYEKMQSDKGSIPDRFSAQQFSDYHSELNMSSLELGDSALYFCASSGLAAPSTDTQYFGPGTRLTVL.

CDR3 protein: CASNFPGETQYF. In nucleotides, the CDR3 is TGTGCCAGTAACTTCCCAGGGGAGACCCAGTACTTC. The rearrangement joins TRBV19 to TRBJ2-5; D perhaps matches TRBD1 (5 bases). This CDR3 comprises 12 residues. The germline CDR1 and CDR2 sequences are LNHDA and SQIVND (reference sequence). Trimming removed 7 bases at V and 5 bases at J, with 11 bases between.

This chain joins TRBV7-9 and TRBJ2-2; 7 positions match TRBD1. The CDR3 consists of 14 residues. Germline CDR1 reads SEHNR; CDR2 reads FQNEAQ (reference sequence). With 8 bases clipped from V and 1 base from J, the junction kept 4 bases outside the gene matches. The CDR3 spells CASPRTGNTGELFF. In DNA, the CDR3 is TGTGCCAGCCCTCGGACAGGGAACACCGGGGAGCTGTTTTTT.

CDR3 DNA: TGTGCCAGCAGTACAAGCGGGGCGAACACCGGGGAGCTGTTTTTT. This encodes CASSTSGANTGELFF. J is TRBJ2-2 and V is TRBV27; 7 bases fit TRBD2. CDR1 and CDR2 (germline): MNHEY, SMNVEV (reference sequence). Trimming took 5 bases from V and 0 from J; bases not matched to a gene: 3. The length of the CDR3 is 15 residues.

The V call is TRBV3-1 (or the pseudogene TRBV3-2), the J call TRBJ2-2; D gene unclear. Germline V CDR1 and CDR2: LGHDT, YNNKEL (reference sequence). This CDR3 region has 15 residues. V lost 2 bases to trimming and J lost 4 bases, with 11 bases between them. The CDR3 here is CASSQSRRFTGELFF. The CDR3 coding sequence is TGTGCCAGCAGCCAATCCAGAAGGTTCACCGGGGAGCTGTTTTTT.

The rearrangement joins TRBV5-6 to TRBJ1-2; D unresolved. This CDR3 has 15 amino acids. Germline CDR1 reads SGHDT; CDR2 reads YYEEEE. The V gene lost 0 bases and the J gene lost 0 bases, with 9 bases spanning the gap. The CDR3 region has the DNA TGTGCCAGCAGCTTGGGACACCGAGCTAACTATGGCTACACCTTC. Amino acids: CASSLGHRANYGYTF.

The CDR3 DNA sequence: TGTGCCAGCAGCCGGCCAGGGGAGACCCAGTACTTC. It is translated as CASSRPGETQYF. The chain couples TRBV7-3 to TRBJ2-5, with a weak D call TRBD1 (5 bases). The CDR3 contains 12 residues. Trimming stripped 5 bases from V and 5 bases from J, with 9 bases between. CDR1 and CDR2 (germline): SGHTA, FQGTGA.

The rearrangement links TRBV7-3 to TRBJ2-5; D is undetermined. Germline V gene data show CDR1 as SGHTA and CDR2 as FQGTGA. Deletions cut 5 bases from V and 2 bases from J, with 9 bases between. CDR3 length: 13 residues. CDR3 region: CASSRDPQETQYF. The CDR3 DNA reads TGTGCCAGCAGCCGCGACCCGCAAGAGACCCAGTACTTC.

The chain combines TRBV5-1 with TRBJ2-7; D is unresolved. V gave up 4 bases and J gave up 0 bases, with 5 bases separating them. The CDR3 contains 12 residues. Germline CDR1 and CDR2: SGHRS and YFSETQ. CDR3 sequence reads: CASSLSSYEQYF. The CDR3, as DNA: TGCGCCAGCAGCCTTAGCTCCTACGAGCAGTACTTC.